The 29 T cell receptor beta chains below all came from one sample that was sequenced in a study of CD8+ T cells in alopecia areata. RNA was extracted and reverse transcribed into cDNA as the sequencing template. Profiled with immunoSEQ multiplex PCR; TCRdb holds only in-frame clones, not every one. This table holds some 180,000 clones, almost 65% found once. Sequencing used CD4+ T cells sorted from blood, obtained at week 0. Every receptor here comes from a human donor with alopecia areata.

This chain links TRBV29-1 with TRBJ2-3; D possibly corresponds to TRBD1 (6 bases). Germline V gives CDR1 SQVTM, CDR2 ANQGSEA. This CDR3 region has 13 residues. V lost 6 bases, J lost 3 bases, and 13 bases lay in between. CDR3 amino acids: CSVGQRLTDTQYF. The CDR3 nucleotides read TGCAGCGTAGGACAGAGGTTAACAGATACGCAGTATTTT.

The V call is TRBV27, the J call TRBJ2-7, with no clear D. V was trimmed by 2 bases and J by 3 bases, leaving 11 bases between them. Germline CDR1 and CDR2: MNHEY and SMNVEV (reference sequence). This CDR3 has 14 residues. The CDR3 nucleotides read TGTGCCAGCAGTTTAGGCAGGACGAACTACGAGCAGTACTTC. Its protein is CASSLGRTNYEQYF.

The chain recombines TRBV7-9 with TRBJ1-1; D not resolved. Trimming shortened V by 5 bases and J by 7 bases, and 14 bases separated the two germline ends. The CDR3 runs to 13 residues. Germline CDR1 reads SEHNR; CDR2 reads FQNEAQ (reference sequence). Written as DNA, the CDR3 is TGTGCCAGCAGCCCACCGTGGGCAAGTGAAGCTTTCTTT. Protein product: CASSPPWASEAFF.

The CDR3 protein is CSVAARLNTEAFF. CDR3 DNA sequence: TGCAGCGTTGCCGCAAGGTTGAACACTGAAGCTTTCTTT. This chain connects TRBV29-1 to TRBJ1-1; D call uncertain. CDR3 length equals 13 residues. Germline V CDR1 and CDR2: SQVTM, ANQGSEA. Trimming stripped 4 bases from V and 0 bases from J, with 9 bases between.

The chain carries TRBV29-1 and TRBJ2-4; perhaps TRBD1 as D (6 bases). V lost 7 bases and J lost 5, with 15 bases in between. The CDR3 has 13 residues. Germline CDR1 and CDR2: SQVTM and ANQGSEA. The CDR3 spells CSGGTGSENIQYF. As DNA, the CDR3 is TGCAGCGGGGGAACAGGGAGCGAAAACATTCAGTACTTC. The variable domain in full, completed from reference TRBV29-1 and TRBJ2-4, reads SAVISQKPSRDICQRGTSLTIQCQVDSQVTMMFWYRQQPGQSLTLIATANQGSEATYESGFVIDKFPISRPNLTFSTLTVSNMSPEDSSIYLCSGGTGSENIQYFGAGTRLSVL.

The V and J genes are TRBV29-1 and TRBJ1-1; a possible D gene is TRBD1 (5 bases). This CDR3 contains 15 residues. CDR1 and CDR2 (germline): SQVTM, ANQGSEA. V was pared by 3 bases and J by 0 bases, with 14 bases between. Here the CDR3 DNA reads TGCAGCGTTGAGGGGCGACAGCGCATGAACACTGAAGCTTTCTTT. Amino acid sequence: CSVEGRQRMNTEAFF.

V is TRBV7-9 and J is TRBJ1-2, with D perhaps matching TRBD1 (6 bases). Trimming shortened V by 5 bases and J by 0 bases, and 13 bases separated the two germline ends. The CDR3 runs 15 residues. Germline CDR1 and CDR2: SEHNR and FQNEAQ (reference sequence). CDR3 coding DNA: TGTGCCAGCAGCCCCACGGGACACCCTAACTATGGCTACACCTTC. Translated, it gives CASSPTGHPNYGYTF.

This chain uses TRBV4-3 with TRBJ1-2; TRBD1 is a possible D gene (6 bases). CDR3 length: 14 amino acids. CDR1 LGHNA and CDR2 YSLEER come from the germline V gene. Between the trimmed V and J ends, which lost 0 bases and 3 bases, there was a span of 8 bases. The CDR3 sequence is CASSQEGQHYGYTF. CDR3 sequence (DNA): TGCGCCAGCAGCCAAGAAGGACAGCACTATGGCTACACCTTC.

This clone counts as medium-sized. The chain uses TRBV19 and TRBJ1-2; D is uncertain. The CDR3 has 13 amino acids. The germline gives CDR1 LNHDA, CDR2 SQIVND (reference sequence). With 6 bases removed from V and 2 bases from J, the gap between germline ends came to 10 bases. The CDR3 loop is CASRMDVNYGYTF. In DNA form, the CDR3 reads TGTGCCAGTAGAATGGACGTCAACTATGGCTACACCTTC.

The DNA of the CDR3 is TGCAGCGTTGACCGTACGGGGACTGAAGCTTTCTTT. It encodes CSVDRTGTEAFF. The V gene is TRBV29-1, the J gene TRBJ1-1; no definite D call. Germline loops: CDR1 SQVTM, CDR2 ANQGSEA. The CDR3 is made up of 12 amino acids. Trimming removed 3 bases at V and 5 bases at J, with 10 bases between.

The rearrangement links TRBV28 to TRBJ2-3; 7 bases are a match to TRBD1. Germline values: CDR1 MDHEN, CDR2 SYDVKM. CDR3 length: 15 amino acids. Losses at the gene ends were 0 bases for V and 6 bases for J; bases not matched to a gene: 6. The CDR3 coding sequence is TGTGCCAGCAGTTTATGGACACAGGGGATGGATACGCAGTATTTT. It translates to CASSLWTQGMDTQYF. The full variable domain, completed using reference TRBV28 and TRBJ2-3, is DVKVTQSSRYLVKRTGEKVFLECVQDMDHENMFWYRQDPGLGLRLIYFSYDVKMKEKGDIPEGYSVSREKKERFSLILESASTNQTSMYLCASSLWTQGMDTQYFGPGTRLTVL.

This CDR3 is CASSRGTGNYEQYF. CDR3 DNA: TGTGCCAGCAGTCGAGGGACAGGCAACTACGAGCAGTACTTC. The chain employs TRBV2 and TRBJ2-7; 8 bases align to TRBD1. Germline lookup yields CDR1 SNHLY and CDR2 FYNNEI. The CDR3 contains 14 residues. Unmatched junction bases numbered 6, after V lost 5 bases and J lost 3 bases. Full variable domain (remainder filled in from reference TRBV2 and TRBJ2-7): EPEVTQTPSHQVTQMGQEVILRCVPISNHLYFYWYRQILGQKVEFLVSFYNNEISEKSEIFDDQFSVERPDGSNFTLKIRSTKLEDSAMYFCASSRGTGNYEQYFGPGTRLTVT.

V usage is TRBV29-1 and J usage is TRBJ2-7; D is perhaps TRBD1 (6 bases). The CDR3 contains 15 residues. V lost 0 bases to trimming and J lost 4 bases, with 16 bases between them. Germline CDR1 SQVTM, CDR2 ANQGSEA. The CDR3 DNA follows: TGCAGCGTTGAAGAGGTAGTGCTGGGGACATACGAGCAGTACTTC. This translates into CSVEEVVLGTYEQYF.

For this clone: The identical CDR3 is also encoded by other nucleotide sequences in the sample. The chain combines TRBV10-3 with TRBJ2-3; D gene uncertain. CDR1 is ENHRY, CDR2 SYGVKD, per germline. CDR3 size: 12 residues. The V and J ends lost 0 bases and 3 bases respectively, with 1 base between them. The CDR3 region is CAISESTDTQYF. DNA of the CDR3: TGTGCCATCAGTGAGTCGACAGATACGCAGTATTTT.

V and J are TRBV9 and TRBJ1-5; 9 bases line up with TRBD1. The CDR3 spans 15 residues. J was trimmed by 6 bases and V by 3 bases; bases with no gene match: 7. CDR1 and CDR2 from the germline V gene are SGDLS and YYNGEE. The CDR3 reads CASSAGQGMSQPQHF. CDR3 bases: TGTGCCAGCAGCGCTGGACAGGGGATGAGTCAGCCCCAGCATTTT.

CDR3 residues: CASSLDSRQIYGYTF. For the CDR3, the DNA is TGCGCCAGCAGCTTGGATTCTCGGCAGATCTATGGCTACACCTTC. V and J are TRBV5-1 and TRBJ1-2; D unclear. The V and J ends lost 0 bases and 4 bases respectively, with 13 bases between them. The CDR3 has 15 amino acids. Germline CDR1 reads SGHRS; CDR2 reads YFSETQ.

The chain links TRBV30 to TRBJ1-1; 7 positions match TRBD1. The CDR3 totals 14 residues. Unmatched junction bases numbered 7, after V lost 2 bases and J lost 4 bases. Germline V gene data show CDR1 as GTSNPN and CDR2 as SVGIG (reference sequence). Here the CDR3 DNA reads TGTGCCTGGAGTCTGACAGGGAGGTTCACTGAAGCTTTCTTT. This encodes CAWSLTGRFTEAFF. The complete variable domain, with remaining parts taken from reference TRBV30 and TRBJ1-1, reads SQTIHQWPATLVQPVGSPLSLECTVEGTSNPNLYWYRQAAGRGLQLLFYSVGIGQISSEVPQNLSASRPQDRQFILSSKKLLLSDSGFYLCAWSLTGRFTEAFFGQGTRLTVV.

This clone was observed a single time. The chain combines TRBV29-1 with TRBJ2-1, with D perhaps TRBD1 or TRBD2 (5 bases each). The V gene lost 1 base and the J gene lost 2 bases, with 15 bases spanning the gap. Germline V gene lookup returns CDR1 SQVTM and CDR2 ANQGSEA. The CDR3 is 16 amino acids. The CDR3 spells CSVEGDGGRPYNEQFF. The DNA of the CDR3 is TGCAGCGTTGAAGGAGATGGGGGTCGTCCCTACAATGAGCAGTTCTTC.

The chain links TRBV30 to TRBJ2-2; no reliable D call. Trimming shortened V by 0 bases and J by 6 bases, and 11 bases separated the two germline ends. The CDR3 is made up of 14 amino acids. CDR1 is GTSNPN, CDR2 SVGIG, per germline (reference sequence). CDR3 protein: CAWSVVIAAGELFF. CDR3 nucleotide sequence: TGTGCCTGGAGTGTAGTGATAGCCGCCGGGGAGCTGTTTTTT.

V usage is TRBV6-5 and J usage is TRBJ2-1; 7 positions agree with TRBD2. Germline V gene sequence: CDR1 MNHEY, CDR2 SVGAGI. J gave up 8 bases and V 1 base, and 8 bases lay outside the gene matches. CDR3 size: 15 residues. The CDR3 spells CASSYWSSGSHEQFF. The CDR3 DNA sequence: TGTGCCAGCAGTTACTGGTCTAGCGGCAGTCATGAGCAGTTCTTC.

V gene TRBV29-1 combines with J gene TRBJ1-1; D might be TRBD1 (5 bases). The CDR3 has 14 amino acids. V shed 7 bases and J shed 1 base, with 16 bases lying between them. The V gene's germline CDR1 is SQVTM and CDR2 ANQGSEA. The CDR3 spells CSAASRVTNTEAFF. CDR3 sequence (DNA): TGCAGCGCCGCTTCCAGGGTGACGAACACTGAAGCTTTCTTT.

This clone was observed a handful of times. The chain employs TRBV5-6 and TRBJ1-1, with TRBD1 as a possible D gene (5 bases). This CDR3 contains 13 residues. V lost 3 bases and J 0 bases, leaving 6 bases between the germline ends. The V gene's germline CDR1 is SGHDT and CDR2 YYEEEE. The CDR3 region is CASSSTVNTEAFF. The DNA of the CDR3 is TGTGCCAGCAGCTCGACAGTGAACACTGAAGCTTTCTTT.

The gene calls are TRBV5-1 and TRBJ1-2, with D perhaps TRBD1 (5 bases). V lost 0 bases and J 7 bases, leaving 16 bases between the germline ends. The CDR3 extends over 15 amino acids. Germline values: CDR1 SGHRS, CDR2 YFSETQ. The CDR3 bases are TGCGCCAGCAGCTTGGCCCCCACCACCGGGGGTGGCTACACCTTC. It encodes CASSLAPTTGGGYTF.

This sequence joins TRBV29-1 and TRBJ1-2; no reliable D call. Germline V CDR1 and CDR2: SQVTM, ANQGSEA. CDR3 length: 8 residues. The CDR3 region is CTVDGYTF. CDR3 in DNA: TGCACCGTAGATGGCTACACCTTC.

CDR3: CASSLSRGDTEAFF. The CDR3 nucleotides read TGTGCCAGCAGTTTATCCAGGGGGGACACTGAAGCTTTCTTT. The gene calls are TRBV27 and TRBJ1-1; TRBD1 matches at 7 bases. Germline V lookup: CDR1 MNHEY, CDR2 SMNVEV (reference sequence). V shed 0 bases, J shed 3 bases, and the junction held 1 base outside the gene matches. This CDR3 is built from 14 residues.

The rearrangement links TRBV7-6 to TRBJ2-5; 7 bases are a match to TRBD1. The CDR3 length is 14 residues. V lost 5 bases to trimming and J lost 5 bases; unmatched junction nucleotides: 8. Germline V gene data show CDR1 as SGHVS and CDR2 as FNYEAQ. The CDR3 DNA is TGTGCCAGCAGCCCGGGACAGCCACCCGAGACCCAGTACTTC. It is translated as CASSPGQPPETQYF.

The table lists this clone with a few counts. This sequence joins TRBV7-9 and TRBJ1-2; D gene unclear. This CDR3 is built from 14 residues. CDR1 is SEHNR, CDR2 FQNEAQ, per germline (reference sequence). V lost 1 base, J lost 2 bases, and 8 bases lay in between. The DNA of the CDR3 is TGTGCCAGCAGCTTAGAACAGTACAACTATGGCTACACCTTC. Translation gives CASSLEQYNYGYTF.

CDR3 sequence (DNA): TGTGCCAGCAGGGGACAGAGGAACACTGAAGCTTTCTTT. It translates to CASRGQRNTEAFF. V and J are TRBV2 and TRBJ1-1; 7 bases agree with TRBD1. J gave up 1 base and V 6 bases, and 2 bases lay outside the gene matches. Germline lookup yields CDR1 SNHLY and CDR2 FYNNEI. This CDR3 has 13 residues. Complete variable domain (other parts from reference TRBV2 and TRBJ1-1): EPEVTQTPSHQVTQMGQEVILRCVPISNHLYFYWYRQILGQKVEFLVSFYNNEISEKSEIFDDQFSVERPDGSNFTLKIRSTKLEDSAMYFCASRGQRNTEAFFGQGTRLTVV.

The chain carries TRBV29-1 and TRBJ2-7, with D uncertain. The CDR3 is made up of 13 amino acids. Germline V gene lookup returns CDR1 SQVTM and CDR2 ANQGSEA. V lost 4 bases to trimming and J lost 3 bases, with 13 bases between them. The CDR3 reads CSVGSQANYEQYF. The CDR3 DNA reads TGCAGCGTTGGGTCTCAGGCGAACTACGAGCAGTACTTC.